The clone carrying this T cell receptor beta chain was observed at least ten times. What it binds is unknown. The source of the sample is a study of T-cell reconstitution after alpha-beta-depleted transplantation in children. Findings and limits, study-wide: Several hundred rapidly expanded clones from non-depleted graft cells reportedly supplied alpha-beta T cells about two months post-transplant. Some patients owed their high day-60 TCRbeta diversity to surviving recipient T cells and thymic progenitors. Hyperexpanded clones declined; after one year, newly produced T cells mostly supplied diversity.

This CDR3 is built from 12 residues. CDR1 and CDR2 (germline): SGHRS, YFSETQ. The V end was cut by 4 bases, the J end by 9 bases, with 11 bases between. Molecular barcoding with unique molecular identifiers was used for the TCRbeta library. TCRdb redid the calling of the PCR reads with MiXCR, one entry per CDR3 protein. Here the sample spans some 150,000 distinct CDR3 sequences, around 8.8% being singletons. The gene calls are TRBV5-1 and TRBJ2-1; maybe TRBD2 (5 bases). Sequenced material: PBMCs, mostly from graft donor cells, taken 180 days after TCRalphabeta/CD19-depleted stem cell transplant. The TCR comes from a female patient under 10 years old who had a stem cell transplant for congenital amegakaryocytic thrombocytopenia, so the T cells may come from the graft donor. CDR3 sequence (DNA): TGCGCCAGCAGCCTAGACCGGGGTGAGCAGTTCTTC. Its protein product is CASSLDRGEQFF.